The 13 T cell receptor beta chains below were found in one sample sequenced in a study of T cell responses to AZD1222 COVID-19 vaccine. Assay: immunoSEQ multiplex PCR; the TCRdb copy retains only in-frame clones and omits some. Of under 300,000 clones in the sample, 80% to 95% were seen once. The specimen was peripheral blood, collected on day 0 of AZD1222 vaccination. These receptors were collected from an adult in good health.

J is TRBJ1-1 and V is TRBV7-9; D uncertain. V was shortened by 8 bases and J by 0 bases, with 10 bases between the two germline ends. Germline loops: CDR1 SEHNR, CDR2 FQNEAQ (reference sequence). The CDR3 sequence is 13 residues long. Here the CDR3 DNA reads TGTGCCAGCGGGTCCCGCATGAACACTGAAGCTTTCTTT. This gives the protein CASGSRMNTEAFF.

The CDR3 sequence: CASSPGLAGGQETQYF. DNA for the CDR3: TGTGCCAGCAGCCCGGGACTAGCGGGGGGTCAAGAGACCCAGTACTTC. The chain uses TRBV7-9 and TRBJ2-5; TRBD2 agrees at 15 bases. Germline CDR1 is SEHNR and CDR2 is FQNEAQ (reference sequence). V was pared by 5 bases and J by 2 bases, with 3 bases of the junction left unmatched. The CDR3 contains 16 residues.

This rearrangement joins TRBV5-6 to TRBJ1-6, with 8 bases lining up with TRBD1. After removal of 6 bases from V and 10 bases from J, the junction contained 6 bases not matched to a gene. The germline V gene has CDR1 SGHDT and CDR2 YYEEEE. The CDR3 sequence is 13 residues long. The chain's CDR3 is CASTLTGVSPLHF. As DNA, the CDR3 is TGTGCCAGCACCCTGACAGGGGTCTCACCCCTCCACTTT.

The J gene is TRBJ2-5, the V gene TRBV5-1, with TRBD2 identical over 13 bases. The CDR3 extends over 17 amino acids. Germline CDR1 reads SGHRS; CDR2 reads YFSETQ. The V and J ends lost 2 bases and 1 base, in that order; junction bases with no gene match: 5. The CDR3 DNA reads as TGCGCCAGCAGCTTACTCGGGACTAGCGGGGCCCAAGAGACCCAGTACTTC. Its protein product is CASSLLGTSGAQETQYF.

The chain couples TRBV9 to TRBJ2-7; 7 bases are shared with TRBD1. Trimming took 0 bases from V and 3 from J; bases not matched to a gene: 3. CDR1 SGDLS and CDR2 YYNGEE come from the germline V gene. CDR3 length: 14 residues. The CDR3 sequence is CASSVGRGFYEQYF. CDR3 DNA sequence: TGTGCCAGCAGCGTAGGCAGGGGGTTCTACGAGCAGTACTTC. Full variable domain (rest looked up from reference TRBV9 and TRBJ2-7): DSGVTQTPKHLITATGQRVTLRCSPRSGDLSVYWYQQSLDQGLQFLIQYYNGEERAKGNILERFSAQQFPDLHSELNLSSLELGDSALYFCASSVGRGFYEQYFGPGTRLTVT.

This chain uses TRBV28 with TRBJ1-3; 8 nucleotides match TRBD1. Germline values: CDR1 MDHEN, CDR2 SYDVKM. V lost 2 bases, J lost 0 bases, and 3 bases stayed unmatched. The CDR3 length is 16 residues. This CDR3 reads CASSLGGQGSGNTIYF. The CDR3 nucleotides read TGTGCCAGCAGTTTAGGAGGACAGGGCTCTGGAAACACCATATATTTT. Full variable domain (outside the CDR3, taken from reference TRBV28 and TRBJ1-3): DVKVTQSSRYLVKRTGEKVFLECVQDMDHENMFWYRQDPGLGLRLIYFSYDVKMKEKGDIPEGYSVSREKKERFSLILESASTNQTSMYLCASSLGGQGSGNTIYFGEGSWLTVV.

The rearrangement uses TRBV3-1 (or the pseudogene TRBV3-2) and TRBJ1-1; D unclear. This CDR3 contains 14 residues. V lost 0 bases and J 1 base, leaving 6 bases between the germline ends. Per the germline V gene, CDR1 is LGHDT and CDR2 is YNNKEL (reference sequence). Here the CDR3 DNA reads TGTGCCAGCAGCCAAGACGGGAAGAACACTGAAGCTTTCTTT. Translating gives CASSQDGKNTEAFF.

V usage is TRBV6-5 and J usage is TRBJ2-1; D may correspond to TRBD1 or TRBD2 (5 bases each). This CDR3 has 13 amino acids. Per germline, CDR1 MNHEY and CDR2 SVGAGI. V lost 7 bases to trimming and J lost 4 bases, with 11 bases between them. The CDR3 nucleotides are TGTGCCAGCAAGAGGGGCGCTTACAATGAGCAGTTCTTC. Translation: CASKRGAYNEQFF.

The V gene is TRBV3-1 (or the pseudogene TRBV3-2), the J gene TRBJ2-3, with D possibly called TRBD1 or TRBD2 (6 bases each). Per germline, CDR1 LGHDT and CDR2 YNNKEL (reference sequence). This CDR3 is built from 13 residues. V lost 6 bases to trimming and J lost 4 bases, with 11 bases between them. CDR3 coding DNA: TGTGCCAGCAGTCCCGGGGGCCCAGATACGCAGTATTTT. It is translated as CASSPGGPDTQYF.

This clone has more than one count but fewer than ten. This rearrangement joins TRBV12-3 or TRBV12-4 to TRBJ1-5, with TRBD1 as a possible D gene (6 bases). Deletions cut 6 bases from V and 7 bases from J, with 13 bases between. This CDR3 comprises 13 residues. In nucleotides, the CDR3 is TGTGCCAGCAGCCTAGGGGGGGACCAGCCCCAGCATTTT. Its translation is CASSLGGDQPQHF.

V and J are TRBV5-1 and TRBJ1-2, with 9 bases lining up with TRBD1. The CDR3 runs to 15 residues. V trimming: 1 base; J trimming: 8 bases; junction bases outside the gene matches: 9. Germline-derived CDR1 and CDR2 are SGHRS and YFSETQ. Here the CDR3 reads CASSLSSGTGNGYTF. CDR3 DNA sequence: TGCGCCAGCAGCTTGTCTTCCGGGACAGGGAACGGCTACACCTTC.

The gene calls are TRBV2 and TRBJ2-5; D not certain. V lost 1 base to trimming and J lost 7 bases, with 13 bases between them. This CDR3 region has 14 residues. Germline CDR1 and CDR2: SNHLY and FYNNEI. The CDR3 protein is CASSEGLSPRTQYF. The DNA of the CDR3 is TGTGCCAGCAGTGAAGGGCTCTCTCCGAGGACCCAGTACTTC.

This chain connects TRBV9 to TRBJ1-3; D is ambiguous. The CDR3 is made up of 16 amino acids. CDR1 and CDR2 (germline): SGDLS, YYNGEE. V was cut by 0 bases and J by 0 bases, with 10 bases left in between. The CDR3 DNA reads TGTGCCAGCAGCGTAGGAGCCGGCAACTCTGGAAACACCATATATTTT. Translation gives CASSVGAGNSGNTIYF.